What follows describes a single T cell receptor (beta chain). This entry belongs to a study of blood T cell repertoires in COVID-19. In the study overall: Donors in the United States, Italy and Spain gave samples during acute or convalescent COVID-19. The cDNA or gDNA used as material had been derived from T cells, B-cell-depleted T cells, or PBMCs.

In the study's own analysis: For nucleated cells, counts were estimated from reference gene primer amplification. TCRdb keeps only in-frame clones here, not all; method: immunoSEQ multiplex PCR. That table supplies the V and J calls and clone size; D and trimming were determined from the DNA. This table has roughly 41,000 clones, nearly 90% appearing once. From germline, CDR1 is SQVTM and CDR2 ANQGSEA. V trimming: 5 bases; J trimming: 3 bases; junction bases outside the gene matches: 11. There are 15 residues in the CDR3. The clonotype comes from a man in his fifties or sixties with active COVID-19. Sequenced sample: peripheral blood. The chain recombines TRBV29-1 with TRBJ1-2, with 8 nucleotides matching TRBD1. CDR3 sequence (DNA): TGCAGCGTTCGATCACAGGGGGATGGGTACTATGGCTACACCTTC. Amino acids: CSVRSQGDGYYGYTF. The variable domain in full, completed from reference TRBV29-1 and TRBJ1-2, reads SAVISQKPSRDICQRGTSLTIQCQVDSQVTMMFWYRQQPGQSLTLIATANQGSEATYESGFVIDKFPISRPNLTFSTLTVSNMSPEDSSIYLCSVRSQGDGYYGYTFGSGTRLTVV.